The following is a T cell receptor beta chain sequence with its context. Antigen: not known. Trimming removed 0 bases from V and 1 base from J, with 9 bases in between. This CDR3 has 16 amino acids. From germline, CDR1 is KGHSH and CDR2 LQKENI. TCRdb's table, derived via immunoSEQ multiplex PCR, lists solely in-frame clones and lacks some. Of about 18,000 clones in the sample, roughly 80% were seen once. Every patient experienced relapse after autologous stem cell transplantation, and brentuximab vedotin exposure varied. The data are from a study of PD-1 blockade in classical Hodgkin lymphoma. Notes on the study in general: Those achieving complete response showed baseline diversity like newly diagnosed patients.

The chain uses TRBV18 and TRBJ2-2; a weak D match, TRBD2 (5 bases). The sequence came from a human donor with classical Hodgkin lymphoma. The sample was peripheral blood mononuclear cells (PBMCs), taken at baseline. The CDR3 coding sequence is TGTGCCAGCTCACCACCAGGACTCAGGAACACCGGGGAGCTGTTTTTT. Translating it yields CASSPPGLRNTGELFF.